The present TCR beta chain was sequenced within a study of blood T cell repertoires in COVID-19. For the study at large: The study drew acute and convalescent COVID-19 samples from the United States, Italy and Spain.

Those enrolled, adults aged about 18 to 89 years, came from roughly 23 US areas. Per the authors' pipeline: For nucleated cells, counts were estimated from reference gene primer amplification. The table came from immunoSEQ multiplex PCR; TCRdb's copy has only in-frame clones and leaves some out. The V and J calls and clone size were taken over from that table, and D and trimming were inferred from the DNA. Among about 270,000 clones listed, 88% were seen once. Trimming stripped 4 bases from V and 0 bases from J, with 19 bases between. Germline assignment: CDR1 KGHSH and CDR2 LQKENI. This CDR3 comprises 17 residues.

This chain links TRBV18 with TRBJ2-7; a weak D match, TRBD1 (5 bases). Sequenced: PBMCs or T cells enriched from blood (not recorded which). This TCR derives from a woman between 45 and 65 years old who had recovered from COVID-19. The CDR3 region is CASSQTGTIIGSYEQYF. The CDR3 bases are TGTGCCAGCTCACAAACAGGAACTATCATCGGCTCCTACGAGCAGTACTTC.